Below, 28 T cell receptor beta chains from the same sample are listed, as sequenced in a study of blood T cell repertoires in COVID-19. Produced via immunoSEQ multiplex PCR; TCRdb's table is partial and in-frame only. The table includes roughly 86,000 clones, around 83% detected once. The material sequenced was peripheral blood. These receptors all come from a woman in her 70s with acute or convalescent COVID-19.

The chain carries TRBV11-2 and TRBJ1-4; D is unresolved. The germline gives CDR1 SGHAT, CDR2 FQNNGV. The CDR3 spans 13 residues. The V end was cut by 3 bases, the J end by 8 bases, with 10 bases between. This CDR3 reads CASSLEPEEKLFF. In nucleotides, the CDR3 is TGTGCCAGCAGCTTGGAGCCGGAAGAAAAACTGTTTTTT.

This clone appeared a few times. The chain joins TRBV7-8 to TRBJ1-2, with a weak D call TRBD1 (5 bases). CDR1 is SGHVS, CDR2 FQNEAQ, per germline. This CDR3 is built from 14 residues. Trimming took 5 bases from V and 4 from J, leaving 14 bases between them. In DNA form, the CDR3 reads TGTGCCAGCAGCCCCACTGAGACAGTCTATGGCTACACCTTC. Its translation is CASSPTETVYGYTF.

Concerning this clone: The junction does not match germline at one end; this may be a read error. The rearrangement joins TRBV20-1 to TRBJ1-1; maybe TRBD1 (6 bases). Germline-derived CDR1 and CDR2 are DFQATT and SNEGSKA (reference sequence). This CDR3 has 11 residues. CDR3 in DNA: TGCAGTGCTAGCCCACGACAGGCCTTTCAATTT. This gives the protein CSASPRQAFQF.

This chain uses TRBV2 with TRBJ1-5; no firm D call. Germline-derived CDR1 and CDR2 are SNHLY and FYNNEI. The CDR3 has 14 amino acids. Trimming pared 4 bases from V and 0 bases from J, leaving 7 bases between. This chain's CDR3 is CASSGDYSNQPQHF. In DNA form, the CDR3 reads TGTGCCAGCAGTGGTGACTATAGCAATCAGCCCCAGCATTTT.

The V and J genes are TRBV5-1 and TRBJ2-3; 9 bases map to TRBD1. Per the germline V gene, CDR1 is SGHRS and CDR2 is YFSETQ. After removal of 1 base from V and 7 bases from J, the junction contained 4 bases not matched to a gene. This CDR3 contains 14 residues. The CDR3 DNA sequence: TGCGCCAGCAGCTTGACAGGGGGCTCAAATACGCAGTATTTT. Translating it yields CASSLTGGSNTQYF.

CDR3 sequence: CASSARLGSEKLFF. CDR3 nucleotide sequence: TGTGCCAGCAGCGCAAGACTGGGGAGTGAAAAACTGTTTTTT. The gene calls are TRBV9 and TRBJ1-4; D gene ambiguous. Germline V gene lookup returns CDR1 SGDLS and CDR2 YYNGEE. V was clipped by 3 bases and J by 7 bases, with 13 bases between them. The CDR3 sequence is 14 residues long.

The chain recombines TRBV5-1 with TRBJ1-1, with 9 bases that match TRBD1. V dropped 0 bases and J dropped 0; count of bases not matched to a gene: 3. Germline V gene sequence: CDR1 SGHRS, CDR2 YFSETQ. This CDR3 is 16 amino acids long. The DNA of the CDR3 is TGCGCCAGCAGCTTGGGACAGGGGGATATGAACACTGAAGCTTTCTTT. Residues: CASSLGQGDMNTEAFF.

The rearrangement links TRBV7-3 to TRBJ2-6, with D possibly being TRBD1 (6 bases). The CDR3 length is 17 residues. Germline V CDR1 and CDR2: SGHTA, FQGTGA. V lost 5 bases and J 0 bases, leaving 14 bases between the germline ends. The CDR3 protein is CASSEQGQISGANVLTF. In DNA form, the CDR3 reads TGTGCCAGCAGCGAACAGGGTCAGATCTCTGGGGCCAACGTCCTGACTTTC.

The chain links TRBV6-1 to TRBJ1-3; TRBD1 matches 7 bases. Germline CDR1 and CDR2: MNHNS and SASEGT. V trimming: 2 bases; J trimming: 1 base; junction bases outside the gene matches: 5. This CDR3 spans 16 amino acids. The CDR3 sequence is CASSEMTGYSGNTIYF. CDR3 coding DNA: TGTGCCAGCAGTGAAATGACAGGGTATTCTGGAAACACCATATATTTT.

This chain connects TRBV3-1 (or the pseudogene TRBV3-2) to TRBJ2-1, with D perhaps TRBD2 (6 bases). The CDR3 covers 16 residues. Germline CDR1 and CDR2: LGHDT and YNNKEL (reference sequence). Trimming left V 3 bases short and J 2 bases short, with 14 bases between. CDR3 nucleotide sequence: TGTGCCAGCAGCCAGCTGGGACTTGGAACCTACAATGAGCAGTTCTTC. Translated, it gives CASSQLGLGTYNEQFF.

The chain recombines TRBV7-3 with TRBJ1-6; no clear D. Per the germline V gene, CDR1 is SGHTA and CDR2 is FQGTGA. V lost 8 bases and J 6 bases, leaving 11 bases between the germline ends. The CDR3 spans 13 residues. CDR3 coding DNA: TGTGCCAGCGGAGAGGGATCTAATTCACCCCTCCACTTT. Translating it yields CASGEGSNSPLHF.

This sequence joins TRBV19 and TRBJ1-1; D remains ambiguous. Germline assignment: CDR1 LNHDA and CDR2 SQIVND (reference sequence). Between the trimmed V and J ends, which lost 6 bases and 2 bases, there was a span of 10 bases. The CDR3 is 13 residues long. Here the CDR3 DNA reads TGTGCCAGTAGAAACGGCGGTAACACTGAAGCTTTCTTT. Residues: CASRNGGNTEAFF.

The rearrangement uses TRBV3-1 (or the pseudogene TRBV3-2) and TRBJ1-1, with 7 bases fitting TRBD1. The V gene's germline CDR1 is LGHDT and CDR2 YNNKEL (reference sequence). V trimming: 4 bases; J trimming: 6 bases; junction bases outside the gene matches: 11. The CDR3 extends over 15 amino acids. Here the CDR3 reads CASSPPGTVIPEAFF. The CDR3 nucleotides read TGTGCCAGCAGCCCTCCCGGGACAGTGATCCCTGAAGCTTTCTTT.

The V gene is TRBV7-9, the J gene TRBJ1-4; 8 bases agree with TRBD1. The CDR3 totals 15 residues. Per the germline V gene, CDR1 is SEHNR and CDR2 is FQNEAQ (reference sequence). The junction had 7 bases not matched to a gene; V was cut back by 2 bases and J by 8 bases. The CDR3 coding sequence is TGTGCCAGCAGCTTACTAACAGGGGGAGGAGAAAAACTGTTTTTT. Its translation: CASSLLTGGGEKLFF.

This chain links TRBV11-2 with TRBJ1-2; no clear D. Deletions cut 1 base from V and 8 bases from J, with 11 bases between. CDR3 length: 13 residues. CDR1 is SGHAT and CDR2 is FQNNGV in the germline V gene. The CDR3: CASSLVSSRGYTF. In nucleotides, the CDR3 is TGTGCCAGCAGCTTAGTGTCTTCGCGGGGCTACACCTTC.

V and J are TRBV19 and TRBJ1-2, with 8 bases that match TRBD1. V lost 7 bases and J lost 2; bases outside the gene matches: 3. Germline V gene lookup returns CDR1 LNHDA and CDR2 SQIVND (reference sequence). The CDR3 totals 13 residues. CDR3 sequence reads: CASIGQGNYGYTF. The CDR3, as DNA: TGTGCCAGTATAGGACAGGGCAACTATGGCTACACCTTC.

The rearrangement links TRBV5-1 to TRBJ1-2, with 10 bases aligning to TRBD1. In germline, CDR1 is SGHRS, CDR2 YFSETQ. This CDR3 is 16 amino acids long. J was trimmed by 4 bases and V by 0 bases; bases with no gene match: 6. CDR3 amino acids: CASSLVTGGAGYGYTF. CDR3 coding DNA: TGCGCCAGCAGCTTGGTGACAGGGGGCGCTGGCTATGGCTACACCTTC. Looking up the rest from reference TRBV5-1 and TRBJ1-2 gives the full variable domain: KAGVTQTPRYLIKTRGQQVTLSCSPISGHRSVSWYQQTPGQGLQFLFEYFSETQRNKGNFPGRFSGRQFSNSRSEMNVSTLELGDSALYLCASSLVTGGAGYGYTFGSGTRLTVV.

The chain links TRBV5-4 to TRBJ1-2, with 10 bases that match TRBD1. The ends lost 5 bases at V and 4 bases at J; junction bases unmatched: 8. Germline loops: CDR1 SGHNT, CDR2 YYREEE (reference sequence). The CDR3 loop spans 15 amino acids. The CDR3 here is CASSSFWDRGYGYTF. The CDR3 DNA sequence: TGTGCCAGCAGTTCGTTTTGGGACAGGGGCTATGGCTACACCTTC. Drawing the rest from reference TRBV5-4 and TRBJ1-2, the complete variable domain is ETGVTQSPTHLIKTRGQQVTLRCSSQSGHNTVSWYQQALGQGPQFIFQYYREEENGRGNFPPRFSGLQFPNYSSELNVNALELDDSALYLCASSSFWDRGYGYTFGSGTRLTVV.

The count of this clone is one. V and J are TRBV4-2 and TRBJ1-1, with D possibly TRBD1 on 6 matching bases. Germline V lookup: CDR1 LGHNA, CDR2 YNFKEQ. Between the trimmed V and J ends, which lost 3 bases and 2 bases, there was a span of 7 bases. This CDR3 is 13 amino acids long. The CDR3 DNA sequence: TGTGCCAGCAGCCAGGGGACAAACACTGAAGCTTTCTTT. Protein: CASSQGTNTEAFF.

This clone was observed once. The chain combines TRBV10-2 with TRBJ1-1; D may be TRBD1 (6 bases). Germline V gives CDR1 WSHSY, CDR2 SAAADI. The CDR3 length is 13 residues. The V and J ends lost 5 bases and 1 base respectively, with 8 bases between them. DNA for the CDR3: TGCGCCAGCAGTACAGGGAAGAACACTGAAGCTTTCTTT. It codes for CASSTGKNTEAFF.

The CDR3 coding sequence is TGTGCCAGTCTGCCACAGTGGAGCAATCAGCCCCAGCATTTT. This translates into CASLPQWSNQPQHF. The chain recombines TRBV28 with TRBJ1-5; D gene ambiguous. The CDR3 consists of 14 residues. Germline V lookup: CDR1 MDHEN, CDR2 SYDVKM. Trimming left V 9 bases short and J 1 base short, with 13 bases between.

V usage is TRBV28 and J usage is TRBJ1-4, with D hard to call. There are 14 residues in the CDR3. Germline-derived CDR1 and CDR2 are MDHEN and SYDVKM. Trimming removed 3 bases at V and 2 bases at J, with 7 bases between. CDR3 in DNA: TGTGCCAGCAGTTTCGGGTTCACTAATGAAAAACTGTTTTTT. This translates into CASSFGFTNEKLFF.

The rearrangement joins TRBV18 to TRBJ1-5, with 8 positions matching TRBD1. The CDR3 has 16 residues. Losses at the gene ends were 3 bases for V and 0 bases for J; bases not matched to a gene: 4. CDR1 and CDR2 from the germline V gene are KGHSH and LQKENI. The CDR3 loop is CASSPGQGSSNQPQHF. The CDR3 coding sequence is TGTGCCAGCTCACCTGGACAGGGATCTAGCAATCAGCCCCAGCATTTT.

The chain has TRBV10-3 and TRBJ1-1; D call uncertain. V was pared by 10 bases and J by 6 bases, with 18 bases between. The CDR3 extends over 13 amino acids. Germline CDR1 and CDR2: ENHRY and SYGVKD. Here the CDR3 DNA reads TGTGCCACCCGTACGGAAGACTTGGCTGAAGCTTTCTTT. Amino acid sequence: CATRTEDLAEAFF.

CDR3 amino acids: CATSRDTGRGPGELFF. DNA of the CDR3: TGTGCCACCAGCAGAGATACAGGGCGAGGGCCCGGGGAGCTGTTTTTT. The chain links TRBV15 to TRBJ2-2; tentatively, D is TRBD1 (6 bases). CDR1 LNHNV and CDR2 YYDKDF come from the germline V gene (reference sequence). This CDR3 is 16 amino acids long. Deletions cut 0 bases from V and 6 bases from J, with 14 bases between.

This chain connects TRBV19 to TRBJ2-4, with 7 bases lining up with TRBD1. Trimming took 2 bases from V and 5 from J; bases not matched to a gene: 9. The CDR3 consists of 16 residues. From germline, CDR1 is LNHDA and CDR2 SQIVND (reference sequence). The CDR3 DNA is TGTGCCAGTAGTATAAGGACAGGATTCGGTCAAAACATTCAGTACTTC. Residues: CASSIRTGFGQNIQYF.

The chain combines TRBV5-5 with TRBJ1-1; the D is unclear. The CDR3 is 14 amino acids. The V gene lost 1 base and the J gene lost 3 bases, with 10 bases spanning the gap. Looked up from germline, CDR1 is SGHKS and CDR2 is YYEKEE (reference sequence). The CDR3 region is CASSLLEGDTEAFF. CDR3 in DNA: TGTGCCAGCAGCTTGTTGGAAGGAGACACTGAAGCTTTCTTT. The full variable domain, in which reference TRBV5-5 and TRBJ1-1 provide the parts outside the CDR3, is DAGVTQSPTHLIKTRGQQVTLRCSPISGHKSVSWYQQVLGQGPQFIFQYYEKEERGRGNFPDRFSARQFPNYSSELNVNALLLGDSALYLCASSLLEGDTEAFFGQGTRLTVV.

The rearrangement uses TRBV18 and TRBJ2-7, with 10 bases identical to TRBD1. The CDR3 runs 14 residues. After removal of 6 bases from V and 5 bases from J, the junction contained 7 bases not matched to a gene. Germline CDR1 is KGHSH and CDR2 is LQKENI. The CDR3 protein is CASSPGTGENEQYF. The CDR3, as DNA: TGTGCCAGCTCCCCAGGGACAGGGGAGAACGAGCAGTACTTC.